The 18 T cell receptor beta chains below come from one sample, sequenced in a study of OX40 agonist ivuxolimab in advanced cancers. TCRdb keeps only in-frame clones here, not all; method: immunoSEQ multiplex PCR. This table has tens of thousands of clones, 80% appearing once. The sequenced sample was CD4+ or CD8+ T cells sorted from blood, obtained in a trial of the OX40 agonist ivuxolimab. The receptors come from an adult with an advanced solid tumor such as melanoma, head and neck, liver or kidney cancer.

V gene TRBV6-6 combines with J gene TRBJ2-7; D perhaps matches TRBD2 (5 bases). Trimming took off 5 bases at V and 2 bases at J, with 7 bases between the two ends. The germline V gene encodes CDR1 MNHNY and CDR2 SVGAGI (reference sequence). CDR3 length equals 12 residues. DNA for the CDR3: TGTGCCAGCAGTACGGGAACCTACGAGCAGTACTTC. Amino acids: CASSTGTYEQYF.

V and J are TRBV10-3 and TRBJ2-7; D call uncertain. The V end was cut by 10 bases, the J end by 3 bases, with 10 bases between. Germline values: CDR1 ENHRY, CDR2 SYGVKD. The CDR3 totals 11 residues. The CDR3 spells CATGLGYEQYF. CDR3 sequence (DNA): TGTGCCACCGGGCTAGGCTACGAGCAGTACTTC.

This clone showed up just a few times. The chain has TRBV19 and TRBJ1-2, with D tentatively TRBD1 (5 bases). CDR3 length equals 13 residues. Germline lookup yields CDR1 LNHDA and CDR2 SQIVND (reference sequence). Between the trimmed V and J ends, which lost 6 bases and 0 bases, there was a span of 8 bases. CDR3 nucleotides: TGTGCCAGTAGCCGGGGGACTAACTATGGCTACACCTTC. Its translation is CASSRGTNYGYTF.

This chain joins TRBV10-3 and TRBJ1-3; possibly TRBD1 for D (5 bases). The CDR3 contains 15 residues. From germline, CDR1 is ENHRY and CDR2 SYGVKD. Trimming removed 0 bases from V and 4 bases from J, with 10 bases in between. Here the CDR3 DNA reads TGTGCCATCAGTGAGTCGGGACTAGCGGGAAACACCATATATTTT. As protein: CAISESGLAGNTIYF.

The rearrangement joins TRBV4-3 to TRBJ2-3; D is possibly TRBD1 (6 bases). The V end lost 1 base, the J end lost 2 bases, and 10 bases lay between the germline ends. The CDR3 consists of 15 residues. Germline assignment: CDR1 LGHNA and CDR2 YSLEER. The CDR3 here is CASSQAGANTDTQYF. In DNA form, the CDR3 reads TGCGCCAGCAGCCAAGCAGGGGCGAACACAGATACGCAGTATTTT.

This rearrangement joins TRBV5-6 to TRBJ1-1; D remains unclear. The CDR3 contains 13 residues. Germline lookup yields CDR1 SGHDT and CDR2 YYEEEE. Trimming took 4 bases from V and 3 from J, leaving 10 bases between them. The CDR3 nucleotides read TGTGCCAGCAGCGTGGTATATGACACTGAAGCTTTCTTT. Translated, it gives CASSVVYDTEAFF.

This rearrangement joins TRBV5-1 to TRBJ1-3, with a weak D call TRBD1 (6 bases). This CDR3 comprises 14 residues. Germline assignment: CDR1 SGHRS and CDR2 YFSETQ. V was cut by 0 bases and J by 3 bases, with 7 bases left in between. The CDR3 DNA sequence: TGCGCCAGCAGCTTGGGGACAGATGGAAACACCATATATTTT. This sequence encodes CASSLGTDGNTIYF. The variable domain in full, with the rest retrieved from reference TRBV5-1 and TRBJ1-3, is KAGVTQTPRYLIKTRGQQVTLSCSPISGHRSVSWYQQTPGQGLQFLFEYFSETQRNKGNFPGRFSGRQFSNSRSEMNVSTLELGDSALYLCASSLGTDGNTIYFGEGSWLTVV.

The chain carries TRBV19 and TRBJ2-3; the D gene is possibly TRBD1 (5 bases). The V and J ends lost 3 bases and 1 base respectively, with 11 bases between them. The CDR3 totals 15 residues. Germline CDR1 reads LNHDA; CDR2 reads SQIVND (reference sequence). CDR3 in DNA: TGTGCCAGTAGTATGCTTCCCAGGGGCACAGATACGCAGTATTTT. Translated, it gives CASSMLPRGTDTQYF.

The V gene is TRBV15, the J gene TRBJ2-1; D remains ambiguous. This CDR3 is 13 amino acids long. Trimming took off 3 bases at V and 3 bases at J, with 6 bases between the two ends. CDR1 LNHNV and CDR2 YYDKDF come from the germline V gene (reference sequence). The CDR3 DNA reads TGTGCCACCAGCAGGGAGAGCTACAATGAGCAGTTCTTC. This codes for CATSRESYNEQFF.

The chain carries TRBV6-5 and TRBJ2-5, with TRBD2 matching over 13 bases. With 6 bases clipped from V and 5 bases from J, the junction kept 6 bases outside the gene matches. CDR3 length equals 15 residues. Germline values: CDR1 MNHEY, CDR2 SVGAGI. Here the CDR3 DNA reads TGTGCCAGCAGACTAGCGGGGGGGCCATGGGAGACCCAGTACTTC. Its translation is CASRLAGGPWETQYF.

The rearrangement uses TRBV19 and TRBJ2-7; D assignment may be TRBD1 or TRBD2 (5 bases each). The germline gives CDR1 LNHDA, CDR2 SQIVND (reference sequence). V was pared by 9 bases and J by 3 bases, with 15 bases between. The CDR3 is 13 amino acids. This CDR3 is CASRRTDSYEQYF. The DNA for the CDR3 is TGTGCCAGCCGGAGGACCGACAGCTACGAGCAGTACTTC.

This rearrangement joins TRBV20-1 to TRBJ2-1, with D hard to call. The CDR3 consists of 10 residues. The V and J ends lost 2 bases and 8 bases respectively, with 4 bases between them. From germline, CDR1 is DFQATT and CDR2 SNEGSKA (reference sequence). This chain's CDR3 is CSARLDEQFF. Here the CDR3 DNA reads TGCAGTGCTAGACTAGATGAGCAGTTCTTC.

The chain combines TRBV5-4 with TRBJ1-4; 7 bases agree with TRBD1. The V and J ends lost 4 bases and 6 bases, in that order; junction bases with no gene match: 12. CDR1 and CDR2 from the germline V gene are SGHNT and YYREEE (reference sequence). The CDR3 spans 16 residues. The CDR3 sequence is CASSGPPGQGDEKLFF. The CDR3 region has the DNA TGTGCCAGCAGCGGTCCCCCGGGTCAGGGGGATGAAAAACTGTTTTTT.

CDR3 nucleotide sequence: TGCGCCAGCAGCGCGGGGATTTCCAACTATGGCTACACCTTC. Its translation is CASSAGISNYGYTF. The chain recombines TRBV5-1 with TRBJ1-2; D remains ambiguous. Germline V lookup: CDR1 SGHRS, CDR2 YFSETQ. Trimming cost V 4 bases and J 2 bases, with 12 bases left between them. The CDR3 contains 14 residues.

This clone was seen a handful of times. The chain is built from TRBV19 and TRBJ1-2; tentative D call: TRBD1 (6 bases). CDR3 length: 14 residues. The V and J ends lost 7 bases and 3 bases respectively, with 15 bases between them. Germline-derived CDR1 and CDR2 are LNHDA and SQIVND (reference sequence). This chain's CDR3 is CASTNGGADYGYTF. The CDR3 DNA reads TGTGCCAGTACCAACGGGGGGGCGGACTATGGCTACACCTTC.

The chain links TRBV2 to TRBJ2-5; tentative D call: TRBD2 (6 bases). CDR1 SNHLY and CDR2 FYNNEI come from the germline V gene. The CDR3 runs 14 residues. Trimming took off 5 bases at V and 4 bases at J, with 14 bases between the two ends. The CDR3 sequence is CASSPRRGGETQYF. CDR3 in DNA: TGTGCCAGCAGTCCTAGAAGGGGAGGAGAGACCCAGTACTTC. The complete variable domain, with remaining parts taken from reference TRBV2 and TRBJ2-5, reads EPEVTQTPSHQVTQMGQEVILRCVPISNHLYFYWYRQILGQKVEFLVSFYNNEISEKSEIFDDQFSVERPDGSNFTLKIRSTKLEDSAMYFCASSPRRGGETQYFGPGTRLLVL.

The V call is TRBV29-1, the J call TRBJ1-1, with 11 positions matching TRBD1. J gave up 3 bases and V 6 bases, and 12 bases lay outside the gene matches. In germline, CDR1 is SQVTM, CDR2 ANQGSEA. The CDR3 length is 16 residues. The DNA for the CDR3 is TGCAGCGTGAGGACAGGGGGCCTTCTGAGGGACACTGAAGCTTTCTTT. Protein product: CSVRTGGLLRDTEAFF.

This clone was detected once. This rearrangement joins TRBV19 to TRBJ2-7, with TRBD1 identical over 8 bases. The CDR3 is 14 residues long. From germline, CDR1 is LNHDA and CDR2 SQIVND (reference sequence). V was clipped by 3 bases and J by 4 bases; unmatched bases: 5. The chain's CDR3 is CASSIRQGTYEQYF. DNA of the CDR3: TGTGCCAGTAGTATTCGACAGGGGACGTACGAGCAGTACTTC.